Below are 20 T cell receptor beta chains sequenced from a single sample in a study of PD-1 blockade in classical Hodgkin lymphoma. Time point reported: newly diagnosed, previously untreated cHL patient sample. Measured with immunoSEQ multiplex PCR; TCRdb has only the in-frame clones, and not every one. The sample holds about 20,000 clones, approximately 92% seen once. Sequencing input: peripheral blood mononuclear cells (PBMCs). Receptor source: a human donor with classical Hodgkin lymphoma.

V and J are TRBV2 and TRBJ2-2; tentatively, D is TRBD1 (6 bases). This CDR3 comprises 15 residues. CDR1 and CDR2 from the germline V gene are SNHLY and FYNNEI. Trimming took off 6 bases at V and 0 bases at J, with 11 bases between the two ends. CDR3 sequence (DNA): TGTGCCAGCAGGGGGGCGGGCGCGAACACCGGGGAGCTGTTTTTT. Protein product: CASRGAGANTGELFF. Looking up the rest from reference TRBV2 and TRBJ2-2 gives the full variable domain: EPEVTQTPSHQVTQMGQEVILRCVPISNHLYFYWYRQILGQKVEFLVSFYNNEISEKSEIFDDQFSVERPDGSNFTLKIRSTKLEDSAMYFCASRGAGANTGELFFGEGSRLTVL.

The V gene is TRBV10-3, the J gene TRBJ2-2, with a possible D match to TRBD2 (7 bases). Trimming took 4 bases from V and 2 from J, leaving 8 bases between them. The V gene's germline CDR1 is ENHRY and CDR2 SYGVKD. The CDR3 totals 14 residues. CDR3 in DNA: TGTGCCATCAGTGGCGGGGGCAACACCGGGGAGCTGTTTTTT. Its protein is CAISGGGNTGELFF.

V and J are TRBV4-2 and TRBJ2-3, with 10 bases matching TRBD2. This CDR3 contains 15 residues. CDR1 and CDR2 (germline): LGHNA, YNFKEQ. With V trimmed by 4 bases and J by 3 bases, 4 bases remained unmatched. The DNA for the CDR3 is TGTGCCAGCAGCCCCACTAGCGGGAATACAGATACGCAGTATTTT. Residues: CASSPTSGNTDTQYF.

The V and J genes are TRBV6-1 and TRBJ2-1; TRBD1 aligns across 12 bases. CDR1 MNHNS and CDR2 SASEGT come from the germline V gene. The CDR3 is made up of 13 amino acids. V lost 10 bases and J lost 10; bases outside the gene matches: 8. The CDR3 DNA reads as TGTGCCACCAACGGGGACAGGGGGCGCGAGCAGTTCTTC. Its protein product is CATNGDRGREQFF.

The chain links TRBV7-2 to TRBJ1-5; maybe TRBD1 (6 bases). CDR1 and CDR2 (germline): SGHTA, FQGNSA. The CDR3 runs to 13 residues. Trimming shortened V by 6 bases and J by 6 bases, and 12 bases separated the two germline ends. The CDR3 loop reads CASSPQGFQPQHF. The CDR3 bases are TGTGCCAGCAGTCCACAGGGTTTTCAGCCCCAGCATTTT.

The chain has TRBV7-3 and TRBJ1-4; 9 nucleotides line up with TRBD1. Germline V gives CDR1 SGHTA, CDR2 FQGTGA. After removal of 2 bases from V and 2 bases from J, the junction contained 12 bases not matched to a gene. This CDR3 has 19 residues. The CDR3 spells CASSLGLGTGPGTNEKLFF. In nucleotides, the CDR3 is TGTGCCAGCAGCTTAGGTCTTGGGACAGGGCCGGGGACTAATGAAAAACTGTTTTTT.

The rearrangement uses TRBV5-4 and TRBJ1-1; no clear D gene. Trimming left V 5 bases short and J 0 bases short, with 11 bases between. CDR3 length equals 14 residues. Germline V CDR1 and CDR2: SGHNT, YYREEE (reference sequence). The CDR3 nucleotides are TGTGCCAGCAGACCAAGGCCGTTGAACACTGAAGCTTTCTTT. Translation: CASRPRPLNTEAFF.

The sample holds one count of this clone. The CDR3 here is CAWMGRTEAFF. The CDR3 coding sequence is TGTGCCTGGATGGGGAGAACTGAAGCTTTCTTT. J is TRBJ1-1 and V is TRBV30; D unclear. CDR1 is GTSNPN, CDR2 SVGIG, per germline (reference sequence). V shed 4 bases and J shed 5 bases, with 8 bases lying between them. This CDR3 has 11 amino acids.

The chain is built from TRBV5-1 and TRBJ2-7; D remains unclear. This CDR3 comprises 13 residues. V lost 0 bases and J 3 bases, leaving 7 bases between the germline ends. CDR1 SGHRS and CDR2 YFSETQ come from the germline V gene. Written as DNA, the CDR3 is TGCGCCAGCAGCTTGGACTACAACTACGAGCAGTACTTC. The encoded protein is CASSLDYNYEQYF.

The rearrangement uses TRBV9 and TRBJ1-5; unclear D gene. V lost 3 bases, J lost 4 bases, and 11 bases lay in between. The germline gives CDR1 SGDLS, CDR2 YYNGEE. This CDR3 contains 14 residues. CDR3 DNA: TGTGCCAGCAGCGCTAACCAGGAGAATCAGCCCCAGCATTTT. It translates to CASSANQENQPQHF.

The rearrangement links TRBV25-1 to TRBJ1-5; the D gene is possibly TRBD1 (5 bases). Germline V gives CDR1 MGHDK, CDR2 SYGVNS. Trimming took 1 base from V and 0 from J, leaving 13 bases between them. This CDR3 has 17 amino acids. DNA for the CDR3: TGTGCCAGCAGTGAATCTGGGACGGGGTATAGCAATCAGCCCCAGCATTTT. It encodes CASSESGTGYSNQPQHF.

Points on this clone: Other DNA sequences in this sample translate to the same CDR3. This rearrangement joins TRBV27 to TRBJ1-4, with D uncertain. Germline lookup yields CDR1 MNHEY and CDR2 SMNVEV (reference sequence). V lost 4 bases to trimming and J lost 5 bases, with 11 bases between them. The CDR3 runs 14 residues. CDR3 region: CASSSLWANEKLFF. The CDR3, as DNA: TGTGCCAGCAGTTCTCTTTGGGCCAATGAAAAACTGTTTTTT.

This chain uses TRBV27 with TRBJ1-5, with 10 bases aligning to TRBD1. CDR3 length equals 15 residues. J lost 4 bases, V lost 10 bases, and 10 bases had no gene match. Germline loops: CDR1 MNHEY, CDR2 SMNVEV (reference sequence). This chain's CDR3 is CATKPRQGANQPQHF. CDR3 bases: TGTGCCACGAAACCAAGACAGGGGGCGAATCAGCCCCAGCATTTT.

V is TRBV20-1 and J is TRBJ2-1; 7 bases fit TRBD2. The V and J ends lost 5 bases and 6 bases, in that order; junction bases with no gene match: 1. The CDR3 covers 11 residues. Germline V gene lookup returns CDR1 DFQATT and CDR2 SNEGSKA (reference sequence). This CDR3 is CSAWGGNEQFF. CDR3 bases: TGCAGTGCTTGGGGGGGCAATGAGCAGTTCTTC.

The chain recombines TRBV6-1 with TRBJ1-1; no firm D call. Trimming took 7 bases from V and 0 from J, leaving 6 bases between them. Germline V lookup: CDR1 MNHNS, CDR2 SASEGT. The CDR3 loop spans 12 amino acids. CDR3: CASTPLNTEAFF. CDR3 coding DNA: TGTGCCAGCACCCCACTGAACACTGAAGCTTTCTTT.

This chain uses TRBV7-6 with TRBJ1-3; 8 bases align to TRBD1. Trimming at V came to 5 bases and at J to 7 bases, leaving 10 bases not matched to a gene. From germline, CDR1 is SGHVS and CDR2 FNYEAQ. The CDR3 is 15 amino acids. The CDR3 loop reads CASSPQTGAWNTIYF. The CDR3 nucleotides are TGTGCCAGCAGCCCACAGACAGGGGCATGGAACACCATATATTTT.

This chain connects TRBV10-2 to TRBJ1-4; D call uncertain. There are 11 residues in the CDR3. V lost 9 bases, J lost 4 bases, and 6 bases lay in between. Germline CDR1 reads WSHSY; CDR2 reads SAAADI. The CDR3 sequence is CASSLNEKLFF. The CDR3 DNA is TGCGCCAGTTCCCTTAATGAAAAACTGTTTTTT.

In its sample, this clone was seen once. The chain carries TRBV9 and TRBJ1-2; D is undetermined. Germline V CDR1 and CDR2: SGDLS, YYNGEE. V lost 4 bases, J lost 2 bases, and 12 bases lay in between. The length of the CDR3 is 14 residues. The CDR3 reads CASSTRLSNYGYTF. The CDR3 DNA reads as TGTGCCAGCAGCACCCGATTAAGCAACTATGGCTACACCTTC.

This clone was detected only once. V gene TRBV4-1 combines with J gene TRBJ1-5; a weak D match, TRBD1 (5 bases). V lost 0 bases and J lost 7, with 13 bases in between. CDR1 is MGHRA, CDR2 YSYEKL, per germline. This CDR3 spans 15 amino acids. The CDR3 bases are TGCGCCAGCAGCCAAGATCTTGGGGGGATGCAGCCCCAGCATTTT. Its translation is CASSQDLGGMQPQHF.

V usage is TRBV25-1 and J usage is TRBJ2-7, with D uncertain. This CDR3 has 17 residues. The germline CDR1 and CDR2 sequences are MGHDK and SYGVNS. The ends were cut back, 3 bases at V and 3 bases at J, with 21 bases in the middle. CDR3: CASSEDDFVAMDYEQYF. The CDR3 coding sequence is TGTGCCAGCAGTGAGGACGACTTCGTAGCAATGGACTACGAGCAGTACTTC.